This T cell receptor (beta chain) comes out of a study of T cell responses to AZD1222 COVID-19 vaccine. Study outcomes and limitations: Regions 160-218 and 743-854 dominated among vaccine-associated CD4 TCRs spanning spike.

Clones were sequenced by immunoSEQ multiplex PCR, and TCRdb holds only the in-frame ones, with some missing. Of about 140,000 clones in the sample, approximately 92% were seen once. Germline CDR1 SGHTA, CDR2 FQGTGA. This CDR3 has 13 residues. V was pared by 5 bases and J by 5 bases, with 10 bases between. For this clone: What it binds is unknown.

This clonotype originated in an adult who received the AZD1222 COVID-19 vaccine. Sequenced material: peripheral blood, taken 28 days after the second AZD1222 dose. The chain joins TRBV7-3 to TRBJ1-5, with D possibly being TRBD1 (5 bases). Here the CDR3 reads CASSATQDQPQHF. CDR3 bases: TGTGCCAGCAGCGCCACACAGGATCAGCCCCAGCATTTT.